This T cell receptor (beta chain) is drawn from a study of a mutant IDH1 vaccine in newly diagnosed glioma. Study overall: Treated patients, approximately 60% male and approximately 38% female, averaged roughly 40 years of age. Patients had received radiotherapy, temozolomide, or both previously, most receiving both.

Whole-study findings and limits: Top-clonotype changes in peripheral T cells seemed unrelated to pseudoprogression.

Method: immunoSEQ multiplex PCR; TCRdb's copy keeps in-frame clones and lacks some. This sample has some 80,000 clones; around 85% occur once, and the top ten carry around 0.77%. As for this clone: Its antigen is undetermined.

Time point: week 23, last vaccination. The content of each vaccine dose was 300 ug of mutant IDH1 20-mer peptide, and topical imiquimod accompanied it. The germline CDR1 and CDR2 sequences are SEHNR and FQNEAQ (reference sequence). This CDR3 has 14 residues. With 5 bases removed from V and 5 bases from J, the gap between germline ends came to 15 bases. The origin of this receptor is a woman aged 50 to 65 with glioma. Source: PBMCs, taken from a glioma patient whose treatment included an IDH1 peptide vaccine. The V call is TRBV7-9, the J call TRBJ2-5, with D perhaps matching TRBD1 or TRBD2 (6 bases each). CDR3 in DNA: TGTGCCAGCAGCGGAGGGGGGCTCGGGGAGACCCAGTACTTC. It yields the protein CASSGGGLGETQYF.